These 16 T cell receptor beta chains were all obtained from the same sample, sequenced in a study of blood T cell repertoires in COVID-19. Using immunoSEQ multiplex PCR, the repertoire was profiled, and TCRdb retains in-frame clones only, with some absent. The top ten clones hold around 6.9% of a sample with 200,000 to 250,000 clones, around nine tenths of them seen once. Sequencing used peripheral blood. The receptors originated from a man aged 55 to 70 who had recovered from COVID-19.

This chain uses TRBV28 with TRBJ1-1, with unresolved D. The length of the CDR3 is 14 residues. V was shortened by 6 bases and J by 2 bases, with 13 bases between the two germline ends. Germline CDR1 is MDHEN and CDR2 is SYDVKM. CDR3 coding DNA: TGTGCCAGCAGACCTCCGGGAATAAACACTGAAGCTTTCTTT. Translating gives CASRPPGINTEAFF.

V and J are TRBV2 and TRBJ1-2; D not resolved. V lost 6 bases and J lost 3, with 11 bases in between. Per the germline V gene, CDR1 is SNHLY and CDR2 is FYNNEI. The CDR3 loop spans 13 amino acids. CDR3 DNA sequence: TGTGCCAGCAGCCCGACTACCGACTATGGCTACACCTTC. It is translated as CASSPTTDYGYTF.

This clone was recorded once. This chain joins TRBV5-1 and TRBJ1-2; possible D gene TRBD1, 6 bases. The CDR3 is made up of 15 amino acids. Germline loops: CDR1 SGHRS, CDR2 YFSETQ. The V end lost 1 base, the J end lost 0 bases, and 10 bases lay between the germline ends. CDR3 residues: CASSLTGLANYGYTF. Written as DNA, the CDR3 is TGCGCCAGCAGCTTGACAGGGTTAGCTAACTATGGCTACACCTTC.

The V call is TRBV7-8, the J call TRBJ1-2; TRBD1 matches 9 bases. The germline gives CDR1 SGHVS, CDR2 FQNEAQ. The CDR3 consists of 14 residues. Trimming removed 4 bases from V and 8 bases from J; junction bases left unmatched: 8. The CDR3 loop reads CASSSNDRGKGYTF. Written as DNA, the CDR3 is TGTGCCAGCAGCTCAAATGACAGGGGGAAGGGCTACACCTTC.

This clone was seen more than once but under ten times. The genes are TRBV6-5 and TRBJ2-3; D remains ambiguous. V dropped 6 bases and J dropped 1 base, with 14 bases sitting between them. Germline CDR1 and CDR2: MNHEY and SVGAGI. This CDR3 contains 15 residues. The CDR3 region has the DNA TGTGCCAGCAGAATTACCCCCACACGCACAGATACGCAGTATTTT. Its translation: CASRITPTRTDTQYF.

The chain combines TRBV3-1 (or the pseudogene TRBV3-2) with TRBJ1-6, with 8 bases identical to TRBD1. CDR1 and CDR2 from the germline V gene are LGHDT and YNNKEL (reference sequence). V gave up 1 base and J gave up 5 bases; unmatched junction bases: 1. This CDR3 has 15 residues. The CDR3 region has the DNA TGTGCCAGCAGCCAAGGGACAGGGAATAATTCACCCCTCCACTTT. Amino acid sequence: CASSQGTGNNSPLHF.

The chain is built from TRBV6-5 and TRBJ2-2; 8 nucleotides line up with TRBD2. V was pared by 4 bases and J by 2 bases, with 3 bases of the junction left unmatched. The germline V gene encodes CDR1 MNHEY and CDR2 SVGAGI. The CDR3 length is 15 residues. CDR3 in DNA: TGTGCCAGCAGTTTTAGCGGGACAAACACCGGGGAGCTGTTTTTT. The encoded protein is CASSFSGTNTGELFF.

The gene calls are TRBV9 and TRBJ2-1, with 8 bases that match TRBD1. Germline assignment: CDR1 SGDLS and CDR2 YYNGEE. With V trimmed by 3 bases and J by 8 bases, 10 bases remained unmatched. The CDR3 length is 15 residues. CDR3 amino acids: CASSARQGMMDEQFF. Written as DNA, the CDR3 is TGTGCCAGCAGCGCCAGACAGGGGATGATGGATGAGCAGTTCTTC.

The chain employs TRBV2 and TRBJ2-5, with TRBD1 matching over 9 bases. V trimming: 6 bases; J trimming: 1 base; junction bases outside the gene matches: 6. Germline loops: CDR1 SNHLY, CDR2 FYNNEI. This CDR3 spans 15 amino acids. CDR3 region: CASRARDRVQETQYF. The CDR3 DNA sequence: TGTGCCAGCAGGGCCCGGGACAGGGTCCAAGAGACCCAGTACTTC.

This clone is a singleton in its sample. The V and J genes are TRBV3-1 (or the pseudogene TRBV3-2) and TRBJ2-2; 9 positions agree with TRBD2. V dropped 4 bases and J dropped 9; count of bases not matched to a gene: 12. The CDR3 extends over 16 amino acids. CDR1 is LGHDT, CDR2 YNNKEL, per germline (reference sequence). CDR3 in amino acids: CASSPDKGGGAWELFF. In DNA form, the CDR3 reads TGTGCCAGCAGCCCAGACAAAGGCGGGGGGGCTTGGGAGCTGTTTTTT.

This clone has just one count. The V call is TRBV6-5, the J call TRBJ2-7, with D possibly being TRBD2 (6 bases). CDR3 length: 16 amino acids. The germline CDR1 and CDR2 sequences are MNHEY and SVGAGI. V lost 4 bases to trimming and J lost 1 base, with 17 bases between them. In nucleotides, the CDR3 is TGTGCCAGCAGTTCACGGCGTCGGGAGAGATCCTACGAGCAGTACTTC. This translates into CASSSRRRERSYEQYF.

This rearrangement joins TRBV7-3 to TRBJ2-3; unclear D gene. CDR1 is SGHTA and CDR2 is FQGTGA in the germline V gene. This CDR3 has 13 amino acids. V shed 5 bases and J shed 6 bases, with 12 bases lying between them. The CDR3 DNA reads as TGTGCCAGCAGCGATGAAGCAGGTGATACGCAGTATTTT. Amino acid sequence: CASSDEAGDTQYF.

The chain is built from TRBV29-1 and TRBJ2-3; tentatively, D is TRBD1 (6 bases). Germline CDR1 and CDR2: SQVTM and ANQGSEA. This CDR3 comprises 14 residues. V was shortened by 3 bases and J by 3 bases, with 13 bases between the two germline ends. CDR3: CSVESVTGTDTQYF. CDR3 DNA sequence: TGCAGCGTTGAGTCTGTGACAGGTACAGATACGCAGTATTTT.

The V gene is TRBV19, the J gene TRBJ1-5; maybe TRBD1 (6 bases). There are 14 residues in the CDR3. Trimming removed 6 bases from V and 4 bases from J, with 13 bases in between. Germline V gives CDR1 LNHDA, CDR2 SQIVND (reference sequence). The CDR3 loop is CASRARTENQPQHF. The CDR3 nucleotides are TGTGCCAGTAGGGCCCGGACAGAAAATCAGCCCCAGCATTTT.

This chain uses TRBV19 with TRBJ1-5, with D hard to call. Per germline, CDR1 LNHDA and CDR2 SQIVND (reference sequence). Trimming pared 2 bases from V and 3 bases from J, leaving 11 bases between. The CDR3 totals 15 residues. CDR3 in amino acids: CASSINSRHNQPQHF. The DNA of the CDR3 is TGTGCCAGTAGTATAAACTCCAGGCACAATCAGCCCCAGCATTTT.

J is TRBJ1-5 and V is TRBV29-1; 7 nucleotides match TRBD1. From germline, CDR1 is SQVTM and CDR2 ANQGSEA. V shed 5 bases and J 0 bases; nucleotides not matched to a gene: 1. The CDR3 loop spans 13 amino acids. The CDR3 loop reads CSVQGDSNQPQHF. The CDR3 bases are TGCAGCGTTCAGGGGGATAGCAATCAGCCCCAGCATTTT.